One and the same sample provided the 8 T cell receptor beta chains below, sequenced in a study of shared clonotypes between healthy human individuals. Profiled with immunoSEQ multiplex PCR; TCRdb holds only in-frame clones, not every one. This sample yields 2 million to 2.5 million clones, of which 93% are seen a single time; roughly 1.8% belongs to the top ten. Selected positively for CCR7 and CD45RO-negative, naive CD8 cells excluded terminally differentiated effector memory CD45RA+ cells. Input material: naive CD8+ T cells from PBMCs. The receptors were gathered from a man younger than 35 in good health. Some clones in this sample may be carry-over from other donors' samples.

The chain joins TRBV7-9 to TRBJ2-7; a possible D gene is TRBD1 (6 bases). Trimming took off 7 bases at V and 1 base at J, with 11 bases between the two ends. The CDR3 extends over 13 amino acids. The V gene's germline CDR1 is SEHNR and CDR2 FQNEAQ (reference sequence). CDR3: CASNNRESYEQYF. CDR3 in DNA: TGTGCCAGCAATAACAGGGAATCCTACGAGCAGTACTTC.

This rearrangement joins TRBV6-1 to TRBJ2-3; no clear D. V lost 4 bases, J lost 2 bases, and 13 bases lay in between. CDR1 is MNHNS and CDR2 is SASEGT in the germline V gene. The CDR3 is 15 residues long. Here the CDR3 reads CASSGRRIPTDTQYF. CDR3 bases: TGTGCCAGCAGTGGCCGGAGAATTCCCACAGATACGCAGTATTTT.

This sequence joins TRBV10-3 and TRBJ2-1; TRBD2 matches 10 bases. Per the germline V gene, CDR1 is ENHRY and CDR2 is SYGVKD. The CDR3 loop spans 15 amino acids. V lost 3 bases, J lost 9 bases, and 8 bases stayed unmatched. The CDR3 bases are TGTGCCATCAGTGATCCCGGGACTAGCGTGAGTGAGCAGTTCTTC. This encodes CAISDPGTSVSEQFF.

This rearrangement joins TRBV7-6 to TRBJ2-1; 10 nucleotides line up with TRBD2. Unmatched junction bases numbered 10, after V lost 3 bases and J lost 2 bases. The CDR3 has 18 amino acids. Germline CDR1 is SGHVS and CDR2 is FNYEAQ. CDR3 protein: CASSFSAGGFGAYNEQFF. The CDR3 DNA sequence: TGTGCCAGCAGCTTTTCAGCGGGAGGGTTCGGTGCCTACAATGAGCAGTTCTTC.

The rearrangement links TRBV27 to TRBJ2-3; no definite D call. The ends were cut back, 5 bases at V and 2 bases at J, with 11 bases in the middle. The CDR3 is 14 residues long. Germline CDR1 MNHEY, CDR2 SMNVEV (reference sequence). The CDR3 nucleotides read TGTGCCAGCAGTACGGATCGGGTCACAGATACGCAGTATTTT. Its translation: CASSTDRVTDTQYF.

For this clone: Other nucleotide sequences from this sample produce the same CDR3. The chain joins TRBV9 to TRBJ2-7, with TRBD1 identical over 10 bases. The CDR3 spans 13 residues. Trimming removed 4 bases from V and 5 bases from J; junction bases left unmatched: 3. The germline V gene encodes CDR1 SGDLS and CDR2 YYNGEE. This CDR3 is CASSPGTGDEQYF. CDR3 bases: TGTGCCAGCAGCCCCGGGACAGGGGACGAGCAGTACTTC.

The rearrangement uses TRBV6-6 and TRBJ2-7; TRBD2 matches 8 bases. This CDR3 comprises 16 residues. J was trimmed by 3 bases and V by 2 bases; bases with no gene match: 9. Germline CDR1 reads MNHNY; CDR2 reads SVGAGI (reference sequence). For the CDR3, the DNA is TGTGCCAGCAGTTACACCCCGGGACTAGTCGACTACGAGCAGTACTTC. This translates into CASSYTPGLVDYEQYF.

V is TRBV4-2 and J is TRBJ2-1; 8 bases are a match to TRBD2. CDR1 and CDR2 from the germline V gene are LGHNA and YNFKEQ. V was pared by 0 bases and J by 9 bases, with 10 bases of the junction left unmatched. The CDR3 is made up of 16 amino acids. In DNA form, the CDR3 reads TGTGCCAGCAGCCAAGATCAGCGGGGGTTAGCGGGTGAGCAGTTCTTC. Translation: CASSQDQRGLAGEQFF.